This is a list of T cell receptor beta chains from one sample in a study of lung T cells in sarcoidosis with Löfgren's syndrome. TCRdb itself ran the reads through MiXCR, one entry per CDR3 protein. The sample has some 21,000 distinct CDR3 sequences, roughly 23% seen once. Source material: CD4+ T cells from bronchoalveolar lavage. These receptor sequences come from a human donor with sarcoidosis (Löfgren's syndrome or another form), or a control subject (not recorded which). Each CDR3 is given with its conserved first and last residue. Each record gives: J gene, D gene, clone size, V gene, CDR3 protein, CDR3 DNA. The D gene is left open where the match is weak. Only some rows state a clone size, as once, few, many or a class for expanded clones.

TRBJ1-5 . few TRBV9 CASSVEPTNQPQHF TGTGCCAGCAGCGTAGAGCCGACAAATCAGCCCCAGCATTTT
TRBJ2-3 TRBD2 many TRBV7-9 CASSERGLAGSADTQYF TGTGCCAGCAGCGAAAGGGGACTAGCGGGCTCGGCAGATACGCAGTATTTT
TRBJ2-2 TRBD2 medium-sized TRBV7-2 CASRRTSGNTGELFF TGTGCCAGCAGAAGGACTAGCGGGAACACCGGGGAGCTGTTTTTT
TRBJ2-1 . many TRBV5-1 CASSSGGHNEQFF TGCGCCAGCAGCTCCGGAGGTCACAATGAGCAGTTCTTC
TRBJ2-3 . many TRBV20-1 CSAPQLDSTDTQYF TGCAGTGCTCCACAACTCGATAGCACAGATACGCAGTATTTT
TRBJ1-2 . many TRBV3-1 CASSSPRGYTF TGTGCCAGCAGCTCCCCTAGAGGCTACACCTTC
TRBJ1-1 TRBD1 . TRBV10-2 CATGGGGRGNTEAFF TGTGCCACCGGAGGGGGCGGACGGGGTAACACTGAAGCTTTCTTT
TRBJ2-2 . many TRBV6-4 CASSVDRGSTGELFF TGTGCCAGCAGTGTTGACAGAGGTAGCACCGGGGAGCTGTTTTTT
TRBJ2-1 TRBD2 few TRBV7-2 CASSLGTSSTNEQFF TGTGCCAGCAGCTTGGGGACTAGCAGCACTAATGAGCAGTTCTTC
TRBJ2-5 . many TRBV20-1 CSARDGGQGYQETQYF TGCAGTGCTAGAGATGGGGGACAAGGGTACCAAGAGACCCAGTACTTC
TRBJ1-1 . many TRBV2 CASRTTVNTEAFF TGTGCCAGCAGGACTACAGTGAACACTGAAGCTTTCTTT
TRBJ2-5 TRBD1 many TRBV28 CASSRQGRETQYF TGTGCCAGCAGTCGACAGGGACGAGAGACCCAGTACTTC
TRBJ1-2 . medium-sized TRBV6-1 CASRRTAPKDYGYTF TGTGCCAGCAGGAGGACAGCCCCGAAAGACTATGGCTACACCTTC
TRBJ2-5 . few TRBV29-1 CSGNRDSQETQYF TGCAGCGGCAACCGGGACTCCCAAGAGACCCAGTACTTC
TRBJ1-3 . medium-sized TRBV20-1 CSARWGAGNTIYF TGCAGTGCTAGATGGGGAGCTGGAAACACCATATATTTT
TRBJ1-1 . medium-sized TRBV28 CASSLLGDVNTEAFF TGTGCCAGCAGTTTATTAGGAGACGTTAACACTGAAGCTTTCTTT
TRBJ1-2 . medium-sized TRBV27 CASSLAGNYGYTF TGTGCCAGCAGTTTAGCCGGGAACTATGGCTACACCTTC
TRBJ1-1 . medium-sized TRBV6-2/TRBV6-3 CASSYSRGAFF TGTGCCAGCAGTTACTCGAGAGGAGCTTTCTTT
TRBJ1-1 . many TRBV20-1 CSAPDRTMNTEAFF TGCAGTGCCCCGGACCGTACCATGAACACTGAAGCTTTCTTT
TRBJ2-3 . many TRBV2 CASVRMSASTDTQYF TGTGCCAGCGTGCGGATGAGTGCTAGCACAGATACGCAGTATTTT
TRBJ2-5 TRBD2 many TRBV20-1 CSAREWAGVRETQYF TGCAGTGCTAGAGAATGGGCGGGAGTCCGGGAGACCCAGTACTTC
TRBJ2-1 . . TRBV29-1 CSVETGQRTRWQFF TGCAGCGTTGAGACAGGACAGAGGACACGGTGGCAGTTCTTC
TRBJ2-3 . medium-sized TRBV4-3 CASSQAGYSTDTQYF TGCGCCAGCAGCCAAGCCGGATATAGCACAGATACGCAGTATTTT
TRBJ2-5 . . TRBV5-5 CASSSRQEETQYF TGTGCCAGCAGCTCCCGACAGGAGGAGACCCAGTACTTC
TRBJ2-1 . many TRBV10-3 CATTDFYNEQFF TGTGCCACTACGGACTTCTACAATGAGCAGTTCTTC
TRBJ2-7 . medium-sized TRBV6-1 CASRDPTYEQYF TGTGCCAGCAGAGACCCTACCTACGAGCAGTACTTC
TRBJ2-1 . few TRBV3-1 CASSQFAGEQFF TGTGCCAGCAGCCAGTTTGCGGGAGAGCAGTTCTTC
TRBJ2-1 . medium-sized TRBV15 CATSSAAGLSEQFF TGTGCCACCAGCAGTGCGGCAGGGTTGTCTGAGCAGTTCTTC
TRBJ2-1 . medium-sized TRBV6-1 CASSTTNEQFF TGTGCCAGCAGCACGACCAATGAGCAGTTCTTC
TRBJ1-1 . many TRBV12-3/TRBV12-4 CASSSTEGTEAFF TGTGCCAGCAGTTCGACAGAAGGCACTGAAGCTTTCTTT
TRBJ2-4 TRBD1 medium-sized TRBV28 CASSPSRTGGNIQYF TGTGCCAGCAGTCCGAGTAGGACAGGGGGAAACATTCAGTACTTC
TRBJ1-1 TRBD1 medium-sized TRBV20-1 CSARVGTENTEAFF TGCAGTGCTAGAGTAGGGACAGAGAACACTGAAGCTTTCTTT
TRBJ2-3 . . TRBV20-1 CSASPRSDTQYF TGCAGTGCTAGTCCCCGTTCAGATACGCAGTATTTT
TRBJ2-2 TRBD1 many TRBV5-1 CASSVGQSGGELFF TGCGCCAGCAGCGTGGGACAGTCCGGCGGGGAGCTGTTTTTT
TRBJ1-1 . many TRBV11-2 CASRLREGKVATEAFF TGTGCCAGCCGCCTCCGAGAGGGGAAAGTAGCAACTGAAGCTTTCTTT
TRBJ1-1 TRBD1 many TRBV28 CASSLGQAIRRNTEAFF TGTGCCAGCAGTTTGGGACAGGCAATTCGAAGGAACACTGAAGCTTTCTTT
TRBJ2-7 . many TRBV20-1 CSAKGGVYYEQYF TGCAGTGCTAAGGGGGGGGTTTATTACGAGCAGTACTTC
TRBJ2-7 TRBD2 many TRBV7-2 CASSLDTSGSYEQYF TGTGCCAGCAGCTTAGATACTAGCGGGAGCTACGAGCAGTACTTC
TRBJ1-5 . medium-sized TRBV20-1 CSARRRDQPQHF TGCAGTGCTCGGCGCAGGGATCAGCCCCAGCATTTT
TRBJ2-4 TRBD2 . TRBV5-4 CASSLETSGNIQYF TGTGCCAGCAGCTTGGAGACTAGCGGAAACATTCAGTACTTC
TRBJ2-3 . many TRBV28 CASSLPLPNTQYF TGTGCCAGCTCTCTTCCCCTGCCCAATACGCAGTATTTT
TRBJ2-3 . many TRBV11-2 CASSSLGAARKDTQYF TGTGCCAGCAGCTCCCTAGGGGCCGCGCGGAAAGATACGCAGTATTTT
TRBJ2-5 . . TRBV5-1 CASSSQGMRQETQYF TGCGCCAGCAGCTCGCAGGGGATGCGGCAAGAGACCCAGTACTTC
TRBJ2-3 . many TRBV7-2 CASSLGLAPQYF TGTGCCAGCAGCTTAGGGCTAGCCCCCCAGTATTTT
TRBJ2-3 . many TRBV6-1 CASRLAGGQSTQYF TGTGCCAGCCGCCTCGCCGGAGGGCAGAGTACGCAGTATTTT
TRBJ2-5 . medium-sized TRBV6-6 CASSYSGDIRETQYF TGTGCCAGCAGTTACTCCGGGGATATCCGAGAGACCCAGTACTTC
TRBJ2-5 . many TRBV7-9 CASSFTRDDETQYF TGTGCCAGCAGCTTCACCAGGGATGACGAGACCCAGTACTTC
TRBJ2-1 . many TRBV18 CASSPGGNGGILYNEQFF TGTGCCAGCTCACCAGGAGGAAACGGCGGGATCTTATACAATGAGCAGTTCTTC
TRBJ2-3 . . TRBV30 CAWSVGSLTRTDTQYF TGTGCCTGGAGTGTAGGATCCTTAACTCGCACAGATACGCAGTATTTT
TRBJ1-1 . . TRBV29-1 CSVGQPNTEAFF TGCAGCGTTGGACAGCCGAACACTGAAGCTTTCTTT
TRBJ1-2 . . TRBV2 CASIGLFKGGYTF TGTGCCAGCATCGGCCTCTTCAAGGGAGGCTACACCTTC
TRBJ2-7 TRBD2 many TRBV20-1 CSASATSGRISYEQYF TGCAGTGCTTCCGCGACTAGCGGGAGAATCTCCTACGAGCAGTACTTC
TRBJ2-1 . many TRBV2 CASSELEQFF TGTGCCAGCAGTGAACTTGAGCAGTTCTTC
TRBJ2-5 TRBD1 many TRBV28 CASSSTGGSQETQYF TGTGCCAGCAGTTCGACAGGGGGGTCCCAAGAGACCCAGTACTTC
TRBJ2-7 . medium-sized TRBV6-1 CASGRAADYEQYF TGTGCCAGCGGACGAGCTGCTGACTACGAGCAGTACTTC
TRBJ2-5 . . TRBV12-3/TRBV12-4 CASTPGAQETQYF TGTGCCAGCACCCCTGGCGCTCAAGAGACCCAGTACTTC
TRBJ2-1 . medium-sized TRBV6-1 CASRKGTNYNEQFF TGTGCCAGCAGAAAGGGGACCAATTACAATGAGCAGTTCTTC
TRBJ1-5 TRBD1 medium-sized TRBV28 CASSFGTGGGQPQHF TGTGCCAGCAGTTTCGGGACAGGGGGAGGTCAGCCCCAGCATTTT